Sequencing of this T cell receptor beta chain was carried out in a study of technical replicates of blood from four donors. The germline V gene has CDR1 SQVTM and CDR2 ANQGSEA. This CDR3 region has 19 residues. The J segment lost 0 bases and the V segment lost 2 bases, leaving 16 bases of the junction unmatched. Profiled with immunoSEQ multiplex PCR; TCRdb holds only in-frame clones, not every one. The sample yields about 98,000 clones, around 95% seen once. The sample taken for sequencing was T cells isolated from PBMCs. The V and J genes are TRBV29-1 and TRBJ2-1, with 7 bases lining up with TRBD2. The origin of this receptor is a human donor in good health. The CDR3 here is CSVERVSGLKMDSYNEQFF. In nucleotides, the CDR3 is TGCAGCGTTGAACGGGTATCGGGACTAAAGATGGACTCCTACAATGAGCAGTTCTTC.